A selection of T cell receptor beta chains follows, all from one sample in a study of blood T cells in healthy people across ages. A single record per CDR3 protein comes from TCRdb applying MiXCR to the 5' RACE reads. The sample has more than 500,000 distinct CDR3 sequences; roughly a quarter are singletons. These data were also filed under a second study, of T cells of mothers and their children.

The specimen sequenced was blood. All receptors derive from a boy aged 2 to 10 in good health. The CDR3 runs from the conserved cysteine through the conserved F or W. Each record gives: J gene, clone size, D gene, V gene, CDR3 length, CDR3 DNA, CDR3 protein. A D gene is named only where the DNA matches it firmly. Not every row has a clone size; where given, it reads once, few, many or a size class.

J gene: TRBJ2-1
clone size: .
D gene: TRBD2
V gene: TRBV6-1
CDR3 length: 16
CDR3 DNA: TGTGCCAGCCGCCCACAGCCCCTAGCGGGGAACAATGAGCAGTTCTTC
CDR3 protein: CASRPQPLAGNNEQFF

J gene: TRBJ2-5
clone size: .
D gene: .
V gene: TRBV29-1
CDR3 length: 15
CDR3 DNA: TGCAGCGTGCGATCCCGACACGGGCGGAGAGAGACCCAGTACTTC
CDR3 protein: CSVRSRHGRRETQYF

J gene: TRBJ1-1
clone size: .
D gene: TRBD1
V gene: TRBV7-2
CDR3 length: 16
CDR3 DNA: TGTGCCAGCAGCTTAGAACAGGGGGTTGGAAGAGCTGAAGCTTTCTTT
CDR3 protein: CASSLEQGVGRAEAFF

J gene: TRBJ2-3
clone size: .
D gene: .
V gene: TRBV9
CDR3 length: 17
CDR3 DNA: TGTGCCAGCAGCCCCCCTGGGTTACTGGAAAACACAGATACGCAGTATTTT
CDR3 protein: CASSPPGLLENTDTQYF

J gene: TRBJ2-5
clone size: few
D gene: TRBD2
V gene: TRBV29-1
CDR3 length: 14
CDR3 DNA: TGCAGCGTTGAAGGGGTAGCGGGGGGAGAGACCCAGTACTTC
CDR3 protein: CSVEGVAGGETQYF

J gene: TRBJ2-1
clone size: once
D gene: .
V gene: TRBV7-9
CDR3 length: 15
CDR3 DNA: TGTGCCAGCACCAGTGGGCTCACCCTCAACAATGAGCAGTTCTTC
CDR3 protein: CASTSGLTLNNEQFF

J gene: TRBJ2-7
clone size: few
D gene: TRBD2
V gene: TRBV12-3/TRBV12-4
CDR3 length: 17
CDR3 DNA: TGTGCCAGCAGTTCCCGGACTAGCGGGAGCATATTATACGAGCAGTACTTC
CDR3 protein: CASSSRTSGSILYEQYF

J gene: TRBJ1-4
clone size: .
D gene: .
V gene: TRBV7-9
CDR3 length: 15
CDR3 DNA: TGTGCCAGCAGCCGTCTAACGCCAACTAATGAAAAACTGTTTTTT
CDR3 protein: CASSRLTPTNEKLFF

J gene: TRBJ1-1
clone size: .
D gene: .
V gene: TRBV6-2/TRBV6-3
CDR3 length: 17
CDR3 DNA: TGTGCCAGCAGTTACGTCTTGCGGGGTCCGCTTTACACTGAAGCTTTCTTT
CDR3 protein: CASSYVLRGPLYTEAFF

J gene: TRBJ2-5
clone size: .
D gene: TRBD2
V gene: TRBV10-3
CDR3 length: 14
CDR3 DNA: TGTGCCATCAGGGTGGGACTAGAAGGAGAGACCCAGTACTTC
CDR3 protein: CAIRVGLEGETQYF

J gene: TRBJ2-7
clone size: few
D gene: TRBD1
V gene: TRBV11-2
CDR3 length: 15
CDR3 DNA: TGTGCCAGCAGCTCCCTGCAAGGGGGCGTGGGCGAGCAGTACTTC
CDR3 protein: CASSSLQGGVGEQYF

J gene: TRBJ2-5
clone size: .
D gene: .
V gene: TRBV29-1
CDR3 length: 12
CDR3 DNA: TGCAGCGTTCCCCTCCCTGAAGAGACCCAGTACTTC
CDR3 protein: CSVPLPEETQYF

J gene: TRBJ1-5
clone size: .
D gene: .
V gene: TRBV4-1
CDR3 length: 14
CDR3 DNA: TGCGCCAGCAGCCAAGTGCGTTTAAATCAGCCCCAGCATTTT
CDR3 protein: CASSQVRLNQPQHF

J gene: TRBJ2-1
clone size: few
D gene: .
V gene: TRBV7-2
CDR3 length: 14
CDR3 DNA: TGTGCCAGCAGCATACGGACAGACTACAATGAGCAGTTCTTC
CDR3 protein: CASSIRTDYNEQFF

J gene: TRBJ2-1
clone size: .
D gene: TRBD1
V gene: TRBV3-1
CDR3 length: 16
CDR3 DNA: TGTGCCAGCAGCCTAACAGGGGGTAAGGCCTACAATGAGCAGTTCTTC
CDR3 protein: CASSLTGGKAYNEQFF

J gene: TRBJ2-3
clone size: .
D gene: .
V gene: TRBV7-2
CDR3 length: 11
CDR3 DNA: TGTGCCAGCAGCTTTAGCGGTACGCAGTATTTT
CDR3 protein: CASSFSGTQYF

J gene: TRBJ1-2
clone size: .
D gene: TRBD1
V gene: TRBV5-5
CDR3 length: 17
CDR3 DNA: TGTGCCAGCAGTTTGGAACCCGGGACAGGGTGGGACTATGGCTACACCTTC
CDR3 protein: CASSLEPGTGWDYGYTF

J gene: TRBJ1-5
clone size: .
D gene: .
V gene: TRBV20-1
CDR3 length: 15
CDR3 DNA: TGCAGTGTGGCAGGGGTTCGGGCGGGCAATCAGCCCCAGCATTTT
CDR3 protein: CSVAGVRAGNQPQHF

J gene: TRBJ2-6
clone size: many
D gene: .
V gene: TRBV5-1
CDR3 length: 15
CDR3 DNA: TGCGCCAGCAGCTTGGGCGGTACTGGGGCCAACGTCCTGACTTTC
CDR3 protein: CASSLGGTGANVLTF

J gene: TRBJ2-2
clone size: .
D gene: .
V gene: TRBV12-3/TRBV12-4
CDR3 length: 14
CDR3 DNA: TGTGCCAGCAGTGCCTGGGATTACACCGGGGAGCTGTTTTTT
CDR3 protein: CASSAWDYTGELFF

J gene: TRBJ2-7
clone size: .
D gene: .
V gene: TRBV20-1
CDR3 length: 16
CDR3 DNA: TGCAGTGCTAGGGGGACTGAGGAAGCGGCGCACTACGAGCAGTACTTC
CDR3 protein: CSARGTEEAAHYEQYF

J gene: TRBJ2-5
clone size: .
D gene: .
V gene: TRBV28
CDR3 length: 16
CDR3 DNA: TGTGCCAGCAGTTTGCGGGGACTGGAGGGGCAAGAGACCCAGTACTTC
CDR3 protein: CASSLRGLEGQETQYF

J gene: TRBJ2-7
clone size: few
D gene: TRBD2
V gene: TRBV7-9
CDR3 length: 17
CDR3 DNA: TGTGCCAGCAGCTTGGGGATGAGGACTAGCATTACCTACGAGCAGTACTTC
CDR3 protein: CASSLGMRTSITYEQYF

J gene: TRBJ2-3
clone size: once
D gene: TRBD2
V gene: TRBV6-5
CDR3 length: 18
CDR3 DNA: TGTGCCAGCAGTTACCCGGGACTAGCGGGGGGTAGCACAGATACGCAGTATTTT
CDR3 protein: CASSYPGLAGGSTDTQYF

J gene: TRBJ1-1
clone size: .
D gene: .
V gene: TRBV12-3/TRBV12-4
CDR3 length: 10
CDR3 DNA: TGTGCCAGCCAGGGGACTGAAGCTTTCTTT
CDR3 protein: CASQGTEAFF

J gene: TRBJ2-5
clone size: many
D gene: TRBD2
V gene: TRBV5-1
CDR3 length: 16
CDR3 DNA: TGCGCCAGCAGCTGGGGGACTAGCGGATCGAAAGAGACCCAGTACTTC
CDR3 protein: CASSWGTSGSKETQYF

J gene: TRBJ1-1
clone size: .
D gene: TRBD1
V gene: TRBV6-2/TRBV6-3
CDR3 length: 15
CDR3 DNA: TGTGCCAGCACCGGACAGGGACGGTGGGGCACTGAAGCTTTCTTT
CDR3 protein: CASTGQGRWGTEAFF

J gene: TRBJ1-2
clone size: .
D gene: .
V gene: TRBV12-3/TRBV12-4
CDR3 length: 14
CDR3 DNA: TGTGCCAGCAGTTTGGGTGGGTGGCTTCTAGGCTACACCTTC
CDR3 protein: CASSLGGWLLGYTF

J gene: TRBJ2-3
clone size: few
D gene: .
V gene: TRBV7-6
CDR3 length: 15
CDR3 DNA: TGTGCCAGCAGCTTAGAGGGAGTAAGGACAGATACGCAGTATTTT
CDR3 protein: CASSLEGVRTDTQYF

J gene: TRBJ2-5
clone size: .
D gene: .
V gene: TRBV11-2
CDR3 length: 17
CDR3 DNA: TGTGCCAGCAGCTTAGTTGGAGGGGCCAAACGGGGGGAGACCCAGTACTTC
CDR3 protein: CASSLVGGAKRGETQYF

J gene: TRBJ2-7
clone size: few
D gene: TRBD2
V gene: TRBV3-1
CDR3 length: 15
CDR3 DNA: TGTGCCAGCAGCCAAGTGGCTAGCGGGAGCTCCGAGCAGTACTTC
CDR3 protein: CASSQVASGSSEQYF

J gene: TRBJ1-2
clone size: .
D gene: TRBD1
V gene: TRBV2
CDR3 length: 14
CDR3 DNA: TGTGCCAGCAGTGGGACAGGGGGATTGGGAGGCTACACCTTC
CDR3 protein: CASSGTGGLGGYTF

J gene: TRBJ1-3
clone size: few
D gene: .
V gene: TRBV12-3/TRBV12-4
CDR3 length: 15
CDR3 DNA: TGTGCCAGCAGTTTATCCGGGCGCCGGGGGTACACCATATATTTT
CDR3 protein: CASSLSGRRGYTIYF

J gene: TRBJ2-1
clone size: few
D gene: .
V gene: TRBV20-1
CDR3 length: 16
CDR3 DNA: TGCAGTGCTAGAGATCCGGGGGCCAGCTCCTACAATGAGCAGTTCTTC
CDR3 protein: CSARDPGASSYNEQFF

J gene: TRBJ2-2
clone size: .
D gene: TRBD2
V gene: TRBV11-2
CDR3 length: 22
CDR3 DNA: TGTGCCAGCAGCTTAGATTGGCTAGCGGGGTTGTTTTTCCCCCTGAACACCGGGGAGCTGTTTTTT
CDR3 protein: CASSLDWLAGLFFPLNTGELFF

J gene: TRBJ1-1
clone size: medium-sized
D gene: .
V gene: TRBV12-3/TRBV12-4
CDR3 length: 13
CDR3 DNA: TGTGCCAGCAGTGCGGGTCCGAACACTGAAGCTTTCTTT
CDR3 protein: CASSAGPNTEAFF

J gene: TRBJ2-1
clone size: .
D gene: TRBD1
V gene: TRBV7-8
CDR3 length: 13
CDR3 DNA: TGTGCCAGCAGCCGGACAGGGGACAATGAGCAGTTCTTC
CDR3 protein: CASSRTGDNEQFF

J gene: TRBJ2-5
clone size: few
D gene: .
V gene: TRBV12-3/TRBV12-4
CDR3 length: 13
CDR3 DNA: TGTGCCAGCAGTTCTAACCGGTGGGAGACCCAGTACTTC
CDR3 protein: CASSSNRWETQYF

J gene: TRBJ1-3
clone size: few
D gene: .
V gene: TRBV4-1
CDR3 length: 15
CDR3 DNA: TGCGCCAGCAGCGACGGCGAGAGCTCTGGAAACACCATATATTTT
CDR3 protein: CASSDGESSGNTIYF

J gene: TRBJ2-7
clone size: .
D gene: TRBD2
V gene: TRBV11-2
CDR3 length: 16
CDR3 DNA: TGTGCCAGCAGCCCCAGCGGGGGGGGACTTCACTACGAGCAGTACTTC
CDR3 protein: CASSPSGGGLHYEQYF

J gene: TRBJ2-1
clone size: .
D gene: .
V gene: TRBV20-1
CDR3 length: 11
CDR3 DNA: TGCAGTGCTAGGCCTAACAATGAGCAGTTCTTC
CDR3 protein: CSARPNNEQFF

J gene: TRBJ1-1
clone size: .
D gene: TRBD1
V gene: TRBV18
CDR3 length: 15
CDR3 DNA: TGTGCCAGCTCACCAAGGGAGGGGGCTGTCACTGAAGCTTTCTTT
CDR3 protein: CASSPREGAVTEAFF

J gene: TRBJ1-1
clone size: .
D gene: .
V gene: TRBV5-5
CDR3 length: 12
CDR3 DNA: TGTGCCAGCAGCTTGGACTTAGACTTAGCTTTCTTT
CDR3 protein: CASSLDLDLAFF

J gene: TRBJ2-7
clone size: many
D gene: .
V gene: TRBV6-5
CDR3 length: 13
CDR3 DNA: TGTGCCAGCAGGGTCGGGAGACTCTACGAGCAGTACTTC
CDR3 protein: CASRVGRLYEQYF

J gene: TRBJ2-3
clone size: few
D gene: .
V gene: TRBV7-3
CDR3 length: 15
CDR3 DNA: TGTGCCAGCAGCCCCCAGACAGGCCTCGGGAATACGCAGTATTTT
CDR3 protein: CASSPQTGLGNTQYF

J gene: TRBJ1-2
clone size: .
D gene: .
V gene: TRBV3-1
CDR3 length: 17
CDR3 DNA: TGTGCCAGCAGCCCCTTTGATTCCGGGATAGAGCTCTATGGCTACACCTTC
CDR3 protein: CASSPFDSGIELYGYTF

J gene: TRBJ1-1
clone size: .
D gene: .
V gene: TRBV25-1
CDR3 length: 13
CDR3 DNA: TGTGCCAGCAACGACAGGTGGAACACTGAAGCTTTCTTT
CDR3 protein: CASNDRWNTEAFF

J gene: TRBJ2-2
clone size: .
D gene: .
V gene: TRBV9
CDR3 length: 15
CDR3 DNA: TGTGCCAGCAGCGTAGGGAGCGGTAACACCGGGGAGCTGTTTTTT
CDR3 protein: CASSVGSGNTGELFF

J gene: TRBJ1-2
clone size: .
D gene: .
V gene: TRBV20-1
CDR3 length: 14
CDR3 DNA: TGCAGTGCTAGTATTCTCTCGGGGCACTATGGCTACACCTTC
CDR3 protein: CSASILSGHYGYTF

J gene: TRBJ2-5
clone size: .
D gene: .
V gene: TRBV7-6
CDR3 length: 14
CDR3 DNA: TGTGCCAGCAGCTTAGGACCCAACAGGGTGACCCAGTACTTC
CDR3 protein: CASSLGPNRVTQYF

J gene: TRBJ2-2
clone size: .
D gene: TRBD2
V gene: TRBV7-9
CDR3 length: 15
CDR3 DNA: TGTGCCAGCACCACAGGCGGGGGTCTCACCGGGGAGCTGTTTTTT
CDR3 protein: CASTTGGGLTGELFF